This T cell receptor (beta chain) was sequenced for a study of PD-L1 blockade in urothelial cancer. Documented time point: pretreatment peripheral blood. Libraries were prepared by immunoSEQ multiplex PCR; TCRdb keeps only in-frame clonotypes and omits some of them. Of some 52,000 clones listed, around 80% are singletons. This clone was observed once. Sequencing was performed on PBMCs, taken around atezolizumab (anti-PD-L1) treatment. The TCR originated in a man between 65 and 80 years old with urothelial cancer.

Written as DNA, the CDR3 is TGTGCCAGCAGCCCCAGCGGAGGCTCCTACGAGCAGTACTTC. As protein: CASSPSGGSYEQYF. The chain links TRBV7-3 to TRBJ2-7, with a weak D call TRBD2 (5 bases). The CDR3 extends over 14 amino acids. Germline-derived CDR1 and CDR2 are SGHTA and FQGTGA. V was trimmed by 5 bases and J by 0 bases, leaving 11 bases between them.